The 29 T cell receptor beta chains in this list originate from one sample, sequenced in a study of blood T cells in healthy people across ages. Combining a sample-barcoded 5' primer with a J-beta primer mix, a second PCR ran for roughly 6 to 12 cycles. TCRdb reprocessed the 5' RACE reads via MiXCR and lists one record per CDR3 protein. The profile covers just under 900,000 distinct CDR3 sequences, with under 30% appearing a single time and around 16% taken by the ten largest. The sequenced material came from blood. Source of these receptors: an elderly woman in good health.

The genes are TRBV19 and TRBJ2-7; D gene ambiguous. Germline CDR1 is LNHDA and CDR2 is SQIVND (reference sequence). The CDR3 has 14 amino acids. Trimming removed 5 bases at V and 0 bases at J, with 11 bases between. The CDR3 bases are TGTGCCAGTAGTGCACGGAGCAGCTCCTACGAGCAGTACTTC. Translation gives CASSARSSSYEQYF. Using reference TRBV19 and TRBJ2-7 for the parts outside the CDR3, the full variable domain is DGGITQSPKYLFRKEGQNVTLSCEQNLNHDAMYWYRQDPGQGLRLIYYSQIVNDFQKGDIAEGYSVSREKKESFPLTVTSAQKNPTAFYLCASSARSSSYEQYFGPGTRLTVT.

The chain uses TRBV7-2 and TRBJ2-5, with 8 nucleotides matching TRBD2. The CDR3 spans 18 residues. CDR1 is SGHTA, CDR2 FQGNSA, per germline. V trimming: 1 base; J trimming: 11 bases; junction bases outside the gene matches: 21. The chain's CDR3 is CASSLGPGGSGDLNEQYF. The CDR3 DNA reads TGTGCCAGCAGCTTAGGCCCCGGAGGTAGCGGGGACTTAAATGAGCAGTACTTC.

A remark on this clonotype: A much bigger clone sits one base away, suggesting this may be a read error. The J gene is TRBJ2-5, the V gene TRBV7-9; D not resolved. Germline CDR1 is SEHNR and CDR2 is FQNEAQ (reference sequence). The CDR3 totals 15 residues. Trimming cost V 3 bases and J 2 bases, with 13 bases left between them. CDR3 bases: TGTGCCAGCAGCTTGAATATGGGTTTACAAGAGACCCAGTACTTC. It is translated as CASSLNMGLQETQYF.

This clonotype was seen many times. V gene TRBV20-1 combines with J gene TRBJ1-1; D is uncertain. Germline loops: CDR1 DFQATT, CDR2 SNEGSKA (reference sequence). V was cut by 3 bases and J by 7 bases, with 15 bases left in between. The CDR3 runs to 13 residues. The CDR3 DNA reads as TGCAGTGCTAGTCCGGGTCTCGATGGTGAAGCTTTCTTT. Its protein is CSASPGLDGEAFF.

This clonotype was recorded many times. This sequence joins TRBV6-2 or TRBV6-3 and TRBJ2-3; D is undetermined. The CDR3 totals 12 residues. V lost 8 bases and J 0 bases, leaving 6 bases between the germline ends. Germline CDR1 MNHEY, CDR2 SVGEGT. CDR3 region: CASGQSTDTQYF. CDR3 nucleotides: TGTGCCAGCGGCCAGAGCACAGATACGCAGTATTTT.

On this clonotype: A much larger clone differs from this one at a single base, so this may be a read error. The rearrangement joins TRBV10-3 to TRBJ1-2; possibly TRBD1 for D (6 bases). The germline gives CDR1 ENHRY, CDR2 SYGVKD. This CDR3 contains 15 residues. The CDR3 DNA follows: TGTGCCACCAGTGAGACAGGCCGATCTAACTATGGCTACACCTTC. Translating gives CATSETGRSNYGYTF.

Ten or more counts support this clonotype. The chain is built from TRBV9 and TRBJ2-5; no firm D call. Per germline, CDR1 SGDLS and CDR2 YYNGEE. This CDR3 region has 15 residues. Deletions cut 0 bases from V and 0 bases from J, with 9 bases between. This CDR3 is CASSVGVTDQETQYF. The CDR3 DNA reads TGTGCCAGCAGCGTAGGGGTAACGGACCAAGAGACCCAGTACTTC.

This clonotype was seen at least ten times. The chain is built from TRBV20-1 and TRBJ2-5, with D possibly matching TRBD1 (6 bases). This CDR3 has 15 amino acids. With 7 bases removed from V and 1 base from J, the gap between germline ends came to 19 bases. The germline V gene encodes CDR1 DFQATT and CDR2 SNEGSKA (reference sequence). The DNA of the CDR3 is TGCAGTGTTAAAAGGGTACAGGGACCCCAAGAGACCCAGTACTTC. Encoded protein: CSVKRVQGPQETQYF.

This clonotype was counted a few times. This chain links TRBV30 with TRBJ2-3; 8 nucleotides line up with TRBD2. V was pared by 3 bases and J by 0 bases, with 8 bases of the junction left unmatched. The CDR3 has 16 residues. Germline V lookup: CDR1 GTSNPN, CDR2 SVGIG (reference sequence). As DNA, the CDR3 is TGTGCCTGGAGCCGCGGAGCGGGGGTAAGCACAGATACGCAGTATTTT. This translates into CAWSRGAGVSTDTQYF.

This clonotype was picked up many times. V gene TRBV6-2 or TRBV6-3 combines with J gene TRBJ1-4; D is unresolved. The V gene lost 0 bases and the J gene lost 3 bases, with 14 bases spanning the gap. CDR3 length: 17 amino acids. Germline V CDR1 and CDR2: MNHEY, SVGEGT. The CDR3, as DNA: TGTGCCAGCAGTTACTCAAACGTCGACCCATCTAATGAAAAACTGTTTTTT. Translating gives CASSYSNVDPSNEKLFF.

This clonotype appeared many times. This chain connects TRBV6-5 to TRBJ2-1, with 10 bases lining up with TRBD2. This CDR3 contains 15 residues. Losses at the gene ends were 4 bases for V and 7 bases for J; bases not matched to a gene: 7. From germline, CDR1 is MNHEY and CDR2 SVGAGI. In nucleotides, the CDR3 is TGTGCCAGCAGTTTCGAGCGGGGGGGCCAGAATGAGCAGTTCTTC. It encodes CASSFERGGQNEQFF.

This clonotype was observed at least ten times. The rearrangement uses TRBV2 and TRBJ2-1, with a possible D match to TRBD2 (6 bases). Germline V lookup: CDR1 SNHLY, CDR2 FYNNEI. Between the trimmed V and J ends, which lost 3 bases and 0 bases, there was a span of 9 bases. The CDR3 contains 15 residues. The CDR3 sequence is CASSDWRGSYNEQFF. The CDR3 nucleotides read TGTGCCAGCAGTGACTGGAGGGGCTCCTACAATGAGCAGTTCTTC.

This CDR3 reads CASSLRGGLTDTQYF. In DNA, the CDR3 is TGTGCCAGCAGCCTGAGAGGGGGACTCACAGATACGCAGTATTTT. This chain uses TRBV9 with TRBJ2-3, with D perhaps given as TRBD1 or TRBD2 (6 bases each). CDR3 length equals 15 residues. Per the germline V gene, CDR1 is SGDLS and CDR2 is YYNGEE. Trimming took off 4 bases at V and 2 bases at J, with 14 bases between the two ends.

This clonotype was seen at least ten times. The chain combines TRBV12-3 or TRBV12-4 with TRBJ2-3, with D possibly matching TRBD1 (6 bases). This CDR3 is built from 14 residues. The V end lost 3 bases, the J end lost 6 bases, and 13 bases lay between the germline ends. CDR3: CASSLSGGHDTQYF. The CDR3 DNA is TGTGCCAGCAGTTTGTCTGGGGGCCATGATACGCAGTATTTT.

This chain connects TRBV20-1 to TRBJ1-1; the D gene is possibly TRBD1 (5 bases). The CDR3 is 15 residues long. Trimming left V 4 bases short and J 1 base short, with 16 bases between. Germline V gives CDR1 DFQATT, CDR2 SNEGSKA (reference sequence). The CDR3 protein is CSAKRGGASNTEAFF. In DNA, the CDR3 is TGCAGTGCTAAGAGGGGAGGGGCGTCGAACACTGAAGCTTTCTTT.

The chain combines TRBV5-5 with TRBJ2-2; no clear D gene. The V end was cut by 2 bases, the J end by 3 bases, with 17 bases between. CDR3 length equals 17 residues. CDR1 and CDR2 from the germline V gene are SGHKS and YYEKEE (reference sequence). CDR3 protein: CASSFLPPAGYTGELFF. As DNA, the CDR3 is TGTGCCAGCAGCTTTCTACCCCCGGCAGGTTACACCGGGGAGCTGTTTTTT.

In this sample, this clonotype turned up a few times. One base away lies a much larger clone, so this may be a sequencing read error. This sequence joins TRBV4-2 and TRBJ2-1; weak D call: TRBD2 (6 bases). CDR1 is LGHNA, CDR2 YNFKEQ, per germline. The CDR3 has 17 amino acids. V was shortened by 3 bases and J by 6 bases, with 21 bases between the two germline ends. CDR3 loop: CASSHGLLARGANEQFF. CDR3 DNA sequence: TGTGCCAGCAGCCATGGCCTTCTAGCGAGGGGTGCCAATGAGCAGTTCTTC.

This rearrangement joins TRBV12-3 or TRBV12-4 to TRBJ2-4, with a possible D match to TRBD2 (5 bases). The end of the DNA fits TRBJ2-7 better, so the J call may be wrong. This CDR3 spans 12 amino acids. The CDR3 nucleotides are TGTGCCAGCAGCCACCGGCGGGTCGAGCAGTACTTC. This codes for CASSHRRVEQYF.

This clonotype was seen repeatedly, ten times or more. At one of its ends the junction is not consistent with the germline gene, which may arise from a read error. V is TRBV28 and J is TRBJ2-7; D might be TRBD2 (5 bases). Germline loops: CDR1 MDHEN, CDR2 SYDVKM. This CDR3 has 13 residues. In nucleotides, the CDR3 is TGTGCCAGCAGTCCCGGGATCTCCCACGAGCAGTACTTC. It encodes CASSPGISHEQYF.

The sample holds one count of this clonotype. The chain couples TRBV12-3 or TRBV12-4 to TRBJ2-1, with unresolved D. Deletions cut 6 bases from V and 15 bases from J, with 18 bases between. This CDR3 contains 12 residues. The CDR3 sequence: CASRPPDKAGFF. CDR3 DNA sequence: TGTGCCAGCAGACCCCCAGACAAGGCAGGGTTCTTC.

The count of this clonotype is one. V usage is TRBV20-1 and J usage is TRBJ1-5; D gene unclear. V lost 3 bases and J 6 bases, leaving 18 bases between the germline ends. Germline CDR1 and CDR2: DFQATT and SNEGSKA (reference sequence). The CDR3 is 15 residues long. The CDR3 protein is CSARDPVSRGQPQHF. CDR3 coding DNA: TGCAGTGCTAGGGACCCCGTAAGTCGGGGTCAGCCCCAGCATTTT.

This clonotype was recorded many times. J is TRBJ2-3 and V is TRBV5-6, with 7 positions matching TRBD2. This CDR3 is built from 15 residues. Per the germline V gene, CDR1 is SGHDT and CDR2 is YYEEEE. V trimming: 0 bases; J trimming: 7 bases; junction bases outside the gene matches: 8. The CDR3, as DNA: TGTGCCAGCAGCTTGGGGCTAGCGGTAGGAAATACGCAGTATTTT. It encodes CASSLGLAVGNTQYF.

This clonotype was recorded many times. The chain is built from TRBV18 and TRBJ1-5; 8 bases match TRBD1. The CDR3 runs 13 residues. Germline V gene data show CDR1 as KGHSH and CDR2 as LQKENI. Trimming took 8 bases from V and 5 from J; bases not matched to a gene: 5. CDR3 coding DNA: TGTGCCAGCAGCCCGACAGGGGATCAGCCCCAGCATTTT. Translation gives CASSPTGDQPQHF.

Comments on this clonotype: This could be a read error, since a much larger clone is one nucleotide away. V is TRBV6-5 and J is TRBJ2-5; 8 positions agree with TRBD1. The germline V gene encodes CDR1 MNHEY and CDR2 SVGAGI. The CDR3 consists of 15 residues. This CDR3 reads CASSNSGGMGNEQYF. CDR3 DNA sequence: TGTGCCAGCAGTAACTCAGGGGGCATGGGCAATGAGCAGTACTTC.

This chain connects TRBV11-1 to TRBJ1-2; D is undetermined. Trimming removed 3 bases from V and 2 bases from J, with 10 bases in between. Per the germline V gene, CDR1 is SGHAT and CDR2 is FQDESV (reference sequence). The CDR3 contains 14 residues. This CDR3 reads CASSFAPGNYGYTF. CDR3 nucleotide sequence: TGTGCCAGCAGCTTTGCGCCGGGAAACTATGGCTACACCTTC.

This clonotype was recorded a few times. This rearrangement joins TRBV7-2 to TRBJ1-1; D gene unclear. CDR3 length equals 14 residues. Trimming removed 11 bases at V and 1 base at J, with 17 bases between. Looked up from germline, CDR1 is SGHTA and CDR2 is FQGNSA. The CDR3 DNA follows: TGTGCCTGCAACCCGATCGGAGCGAACACTGAAGCTTTCTTT. Residues: CACNPIGANTEAFF.

This clonotype was seen a handful of times. This chain connects TRBV6-2 or TRBV6-3 to TRBJ2-7; 7 positions match TRBD1. V trimming: 3 bases; J trimming: 2 bases; junction bases outside the gene matches: 4. The length of the CDR3 is 14 residues. CDR1 and CDR2 (germline): MNHEY, SVGEGT. CDR3 nucleotides: TGTGCCAGCAGTTATGACACAGGGGCCTACGAGCAGTACTTC. As protein: CASSYDTGAYEQYF.

This clonotype was counted a few times. V is TRBV27 and J is TRBJ2-1, with 13 bases lining up with TRBD2. The CDR3 has 18 residues. V shed 6 bases and J 0 bases; nucleotides not matched to a gene: 8. In germline, CDR1 is MNHEY, CDR2 SMNVEV (reference sequence). Here the CDR3 reads CASRRGTSGASSYNEQFF. CDR3 in DNA: TGTGCCAGCAGACGCGGGACTAGCGGGGCTAGCTCCTACAATGAGCAGTTCTTC.

This clonotype was recorded a few times. The chain carries TRBV27 and TRBJ2-6; the D gene is possibly TRBD1 (6 bases). From germline, CDR1 is MNHEY and CDR2 SMNVEV (reference sequence). V lost 5 bases, J lost 0 bases, and 23 bases lay in between. The CDR3 has 20 amino acids. This CDR3 reads CASSPRGRGLSLSGANVLTF. Written as DNA, the CDR3 is TGTGCCAGCAGTCCCCGGGGCAGGGGCCTGAGTCTCTCTGGGGCCAACGTCCTGACTTTC.